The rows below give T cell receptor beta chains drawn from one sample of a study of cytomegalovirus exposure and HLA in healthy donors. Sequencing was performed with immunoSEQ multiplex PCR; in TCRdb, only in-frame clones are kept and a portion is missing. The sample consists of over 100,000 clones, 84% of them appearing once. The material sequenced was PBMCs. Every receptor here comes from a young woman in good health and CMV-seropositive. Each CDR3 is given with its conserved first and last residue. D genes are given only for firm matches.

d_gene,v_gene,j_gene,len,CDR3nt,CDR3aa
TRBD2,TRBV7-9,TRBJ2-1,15,TGTGCCAGCAGCCTCCGACTAGCGGGGCCACCGGGGCAGTTCTTC,CASSLRLAGPPGQFF
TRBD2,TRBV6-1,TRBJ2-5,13,TGTGCCAGCAACGAGGGGAGGGGAGAGACCCAGTACTTC,CASNEGRGETQYF
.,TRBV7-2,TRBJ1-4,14,TGTGCCAGCAGCTTGGCTGCAACTAATGAAAAACTGTTTTTT,CASSLAATNEKLFF
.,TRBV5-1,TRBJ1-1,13,TGCGCCAGCAGCTTGGAATGGGGGGATCGAGCTTTCTTT,CASSLEWGDRAFF
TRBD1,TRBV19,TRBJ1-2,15,TGTGCCAGTAGTATAGTGGAGGGGGCTGACTATGGCTACACCTTC,CASSIVEGADYGYTF
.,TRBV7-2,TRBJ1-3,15,TGTGCCAGCAGCTTACCCGCCAGGGCTGGAAACACCATATATTTT,CASSLPARAGNTIYF
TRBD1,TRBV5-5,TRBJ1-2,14,TGTGCCAGCAGCTTGTTCCAGGGGGCGGAGGGCTACACCTTC,CASSLFQGAEGYTF
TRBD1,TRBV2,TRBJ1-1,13,TGTGCCAGCAGGAACAGGGGTCGGCCTGAAGCTTTCTTT,CASRNRGRPEAFF
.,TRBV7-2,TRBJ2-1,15,TGTGCCAGCAGCCGAGGCGGCAGCTCCTACAATGAGCAGTTCTTC,CASSRGGSSYNEQFF
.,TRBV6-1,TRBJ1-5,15,TGTGCCAGCAGTGAAGGTCAGTTCGGCAATCAGCCCCAGCATTTT,CASSEGQFGNQPQHF
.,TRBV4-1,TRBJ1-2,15,TGCGCCAGCAGCCAAGAACAGGAGACTTCCTATGGCTACACCTTC,CASSQEQETSYGYTF
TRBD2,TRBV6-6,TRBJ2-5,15,TGTGCCAGCAGTCCCCGACTAACGGGGGAGGGGACCCAGTACTTC,CASSPRLTGEGTQYF
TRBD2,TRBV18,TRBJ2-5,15,TGTGCCAGCTCACCACAGCGGGGGGGCCAGGAGACCCAGTACTTC,CASSPQRGGQETQYF
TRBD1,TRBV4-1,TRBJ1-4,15,TGCGCCAGCAGCCAAGAACCACAGGGGAGTGAAAAACTGTTTTTT,CASSQEPQGSEKLFF
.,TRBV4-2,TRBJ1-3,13,TGTGCCAGCGCGCACCCGTCTGGAAACACCATATATTTT,CASAHPSGNTIYF
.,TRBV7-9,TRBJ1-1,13,TGTGCCAGCAGCCCGTGGGCTTTGGCTGAAGCTTTCTTT,CASSPWALAEAFF
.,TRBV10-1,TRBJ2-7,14,TGCGCCAGCAGTGATCGGGGAAGCTCCTACGAGCAGTACTTC,CASSDRGSSYEQYF
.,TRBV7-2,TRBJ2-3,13,TGTGCCAGCACCTTCACGGGGGTGGATACGCAGTATTTT,CASTFTGVDTQYF